This TCR beta chain derives from a study of cytomegalovirus exposure and HLA in healthy donors. Germline-derived CDR1 and CDR2 are SGHVS and FNYEAQ. The CDR3 has 15 residues. The V gene end was trimmed by 0 bases and the J gene end by 4 bases; junction bases not matched to a gene: 2. Vbeta (60) and Jbeta (13) primers were used in the PCR. Data came from immunoSEQ multiplex PCR; TCRdb stores just in-frame clones and leaves some out. The sample's table shows approximately 100,000 clones. Sequencing input: PBMCs. The origin of this receptor is a man in his fifties or sixties in good health and CMV-seronegative. V usage is TRBV7-6 and J usage is TRBJ2-7; 11 bases map to TRBD2. The CDR3 sequence: CASSLATSGIYEQYF. CDR3 DNA sequence: TGTGCCAGCAGCTTAGCGACTAGCGGGATTTACGAGCAGTACTTC.